The 8 T cell receptor beta chains presented below share a single source sample, sequenced in a study of blood T cell repertoires in COVID-19. TCRdb's table, derived via immunoSEQ multiplex PCR, lists solely in-frame clones and lacks some. Here the sample spans about 140,000 clones, approximately 84% being singletons. The source material was peripheral blood. The source is a woman in her sixties with acute or convalescent COVID-19.

This clone was seen once. V is TRBV30 and J is TRBJ2-7, with D possibly being TRBD2 (6 bases). In germline, CDR1 is GTSNPN, CDR2 SVGIG (reference sequence). The V and J ends lost 4 bases and 6 bases respectively, with 16 bases between them. CDR3 length equals 13 residues. The CDR3 protein is CAWTSSGVGEQYF. In DNA, the CDR3 is TGTGCCTGGACCTCATCGGGAGTCGGCGAGCAGTACTTC.

Turning to this clone: The sample has other DNA sequences that encode this CDR3 too. V usage is TRBV2 and J usage is TRBJ1-5, with 9 bases fitting TRBD1. This CDR3 is 13 amino acids long. V trimming: 5 bases; J trimming: 5 bases; junction bases outside the gene matches: 1. CDR1 and CDR2 from the germline V gene are SNHLY and FYNNEI. This CDR3 is CASSRDRDQPQHF. As DNA, the CDR3 is TGTGCCAGCAGTAGGGACAGGGATCAGCCCCAGCATTTT.

The V call is TRBV7-8, the J call TRBJ1-2; D ambiguous. CDR3 length: 14 amino acids. From germline, CDR1 is SGHVS and CDR2 FQNEAQ. The V end lost 1 base, the J end lost 12 bases, and 18 bases lay between the germline ends. The CDR3 protein is CASSLGGISGSDTF. The CDR3, as DNA: TGTGCCAGCAGCTTAGGTGGGATAAGCGGGTCAGACACCTTC.

The CDR3 here is CASSLDNRGAQGQFF. The CDR3 DNA reads TGTGCCAGCAGCTTAGATAACCGCGGGGCTCAGGGGCAGTTCTTC. The chain couples TRBV11-3 to TRBJ2-1, with a weak D call TRBD2 (6 bases). The V gene lost 0 bases and the J gene lost 12 bases, with 18 bases spanning the gap. Germline V lookup: CDR1 SGHNT, CDR2 YENEEA. The CDR3 is made up of 15 amino acids.

The chain couples TRBV27 to TRBJ1-6; D gene unclear. There are 13 residues in the CDR3. Germline V CDR1 and CDR2: MNHEY, SMNVEV (reference sequence). V shed 7 bases and J shed 0 bases, with 4 bases lying between them. The CDR3 sequence: CASKSSYNSPLHF. The CDR3 nucleotides read TGTGCCAGCAAGAGCTCCTATAATTCACCCCTCCACTTT.

The J gene is TRBJ2-3, the V gene TRBV30, with a possible D match to TRBD2 (5 bases). This CDR3 is built from 15 residues. With 0 bases removed from V and 13 bases from J, the gap between germline ends came to 23 bases. Germline CDR1 GTSNPN, CDR2 SVGIG (reference sequence). CDR3 residues: CAWSVHGGIPTGEYF. The CDR3 DNA reads TGTGCCTGGAGTGTACACGGTGGTATTCCCACCGGGGAGTATTTT.

The rearrangement joins TRBV6-6 to TRBJ2-7, with 8 bases fitting TRBD1. Germline loops: CDR1 MNHNY, CDR2 SVGAGI (reference sequence). The CDR3 has 13 residues. V shed 2 bases and J 4 bases; nucleotides not matched to a gene: 1. CDR3 residues: CASSYQGAYEQYF. In DNA, the CDR3 is TGTGCCAGCAGTTACCAGGGGGCTTACGAGCAGTACTTC.

The chain carries TRBV7-7 and TRBJ2-1, with TRBD2 matching over 10 bases. The CDR3 has 15 residues. Germline CDR1 and CDR2: SSHAT and FNYEAQ (reference sequence). Unmatched junction bases numbered 7, after V lost 5 bases and J lost 6 bases. The CDR3 loop is CASSVTSGAGNEQFF. As DNA, the CDR3 is TGTGCCAGCAGCGTAACTAGCGGGGCCGGCAATGAGCAGTTCTTC. Using reference TRBV7-7 and TRBJ2-1 for the parts outside the CDR3, the full variable domain is GAGVSQSPRYKVTKRGQDVTLRCDPISSHATLYWYQQALGQGPEFLTYFNYEAQPDKSGLPSDRFSAERPEGSISTLTIQRTEQRDSAMYRCASSVTSGAGNEQFFGPGTRLTVL.